This passage covers 24 T cell receptor beta chains from one sample sequenced in a study of sequential checkpoint blockade in melanoma. Treatment meaning: randomized to nivolumab then ipilimumab (arm A) or the reverse (arm B). The method was immunoSEQ multiplex PCR; TCRdb's version includes in-frame clones alone and lacks a portion of them. Here the sample spans more than 35,000 clones, more than 70% being singletons. Source: CD8+ T cells sorted from blood (inferred from file names), taken from a patient given nivolumab and ipilimumab in sequence. These receptors were taken from a human donor with melanoma.

This chain connects TRBV27 to TRBJ2-2; 16 nucleotides match TRBD2. Germline V gives CDR1 MNHEY, CDR2 SMNVEV (reference sequence). CDR3 length equals 18 residues. V lost 5 bases to trimming and J lost 4 bases; unmatched junction nucleotides: 7. The CDR3 protein is CASSTRGLAGGRTGELFF. DNA for the CDR3: TGTGCCAGCAGTACACGGGGACTAGCGGGAGGGCGCACCGGGGAGCTGTTTTTT.

This chain connects TRBV7-9 to TRBJ1-1; D unresolved. In germline, CDR1 is SEHNR, CDR2 FQNEAQ (reference sequence). Trimming left V 6 bases short and J 7 bases short, with 12 bases between. CDR3 length: 12 residues. CDR3 DNA: TGTGCCAGCAGTTATCACACCGTTGAAGCTTTCTTT. Amino acid sequence: CASSYHTVEAFF. Drawing the rest from reference TRBV7-9 and TRBJ1-1, the complete variable domain is DTGVSQNPRHKITKRGQNVTFRCDPISEHNRLYWYRQTLGQGPEFLTYFQNEAQLEKSRLLSDRFSAERPKGSFSTLEIQRTEQGDSAMYLCASSYHTVEAFFGQGTRLTVV.

The CDR3 nucleotides are TGTGCCAGCAGTTTATCCCCCAGTTATGAGCAGTTCTTC. It specifies CASSLSPSYEQFF. The chain employs TRBV27 and TRBJ2-1, with D uncertain. V shed 0 bases and J shed 8 bases, with 8 bases lying between them. CDR1 MNHEY and CDR2 SMNVEV come from the germline V gene (reference sequence). The CDR3 spans 13 residues.

The gene calls are TRBV4-1 and TRBJ2-7, with D possibly TRBD1 on 5 matching bases. The V gene's germline CDR1 is MGHRA and CDR2 YSYEKL. Trimming left V 4 bases short and J 0 bases short, with 10 bases between. The CDR3 sequence is 14 residues long. The CDR3 coding sequence is TGCGCCAGCAGCCGACAGTTGTCCTCCTACGAGCAGTACGTC. It is translated as CASSRQLSSYEQYV.

This clone has just a few counts. V usage is TRBV6-6 and J usage is TRBJ2-7, with 7 bases fitting TRBD1. Germline loops: CDR1 MNHNY, CDR2 SVGAGI (reference sequence). CDR3 size: 13 residues. Trimming removed 5 bases from V and 5 bases from J; junction bases left unmatched: 6. CDR3 amino acids: CASSRQGVHEQYV. The CDR3 coding sequence is TGTGCCAGCAGTCGACAGGGTGTACACGAGCAGTACGTC.

Only a few counts were recorded for this clone. The chain recombines TRBV12-5 with TRBJ2-1; 9 bases map to TRBD2. J lost 6 bases, V lost 6 bases, and 6 bases had no gene match. Germline loops: CDR1 LGHNT, CDR2 FRNRAP. CDR3 length: 14 amino acids. DNA of the CDR3: TGTGCTAGTGGCCTAGCGGGACGATCCAATGAGCAGTTCTTC. Translating gives CASGLAGRSNEQFF.

The J gene is TRBJ2-5, the V gene TRBV5-1; maybe TRBD2 (5 bases). The DNA end is more similar to TRBJ2-7, so the J call may be wrong. Germline V gene lookup returns CDR1 SGHRS and CDR2 YFSETQ. The CDR3 totals 12 residues. The CDR3 here is CASSLIGSEQYF. Here the CDR3 DNA reads TGCGCCAGCAGCTTGATAGGGAGCGAGCAGTACTTC.

This chain links TRBV11-2 with TRBJ2-7; D ambiguous. Germline V gene sequence: CDR1 SGHAT, CDR2 FQNNGV. Trimming took off 3 bases at V and 4 bases at J, with 4 bases between the two ends. The length of the CDR3 is 11 residues. The DNA for the CDR3 is TGTGCCAGCAGCTTGACTTACGAGCAGTACGTC. Protein: CASSLTYEQYV.

The V and J genes are TRBV9 and TRBJ1-5; maybe TRBD1 (6 bases). This CDR3 region has 14 residues. V shed 3 bases and J shed 6 bases, with 13 bases lying between them. The V gene's germline CDR1 is SGDLS and CDR2 YYNGEE. CDR3 sequence (DNA): TGTGCCAGCAGCGCTGGGGGGGGCGGTCAGCCCCAGCATTTT. Amino acid sequence: CASSAGGGGQPQHF.

This clone is a singleton in its sample. This chain joins TRBV27 and TRBJ2-1; D may be TRBD2 (6 bases). The germline V gene encodes CDR1 MNHEY and CDR2 SMNVEV (reference sequence). V lost 7 bases and J lost 0, with 7 bases in between. CDR3 length: 13 residues. The CDR3 DNA sequence: TGTGCCAGCAACGGGGGCTCCTACAATGAGCAGTTCTTC. It yields the protein CASNGGSYNEQFF.

This sequence joins TRBV30 and TRBJ1-5; the D gene is possibly TRBD1 (5 bases). The CDR3 loop spans 14 amino acids. Trimming removed 0 bases at V and 10 bases at J, with 16 bases between. CDR1 is GTSNPN, CDR2 SVGIG, per germline (reference sequence). The CDR3 region is CAWSVPGGVEPQHF. Here the CDR3 DNA reads TGTGCCTGGAGTGTACCGGGAGGGGTGGAACCCCAGCATTTT.

J is TRBJ2-1 and V is TRBV9; D possibly corresponds to TRBD2 (6 bases). The V end was cut by 4 bases, the J end by 3 bases, with 11 bases between. This CDR3 comprises 14 residues. CDR1 is SGDLS, CDR2 YYNGEE, per germline. The CDR3 DNA reads as TGTGCCAGCAGCCCCCTGACTAGCTACAATGAGCAGTTCTTC. Encoded protein: CASSPLTSYNEQFF.

The rearrangement links TRBV27 to TRBJ2-7; 9 nucleotides agree with TRBD2. Trimming removed 6 bases from V and 3 bases from J; junction bases left unmatched: 3. Germline loops: CDR1 MNHEY, CDR2 SMNVEV (reference sequence). The CDR3 runs to 13 residues. The CDR3: CASSLSGSYEQYF. In nucleotides, the CDR3 is TGTGCCAGCAGCCTTAGCGGGAGCTACGAGCAGTACTTC.

Only one count was recorded for this clone. V gene TRBV25-1 combines with J gene TRBJ2-1; D perhaps matches TRBD2 (6 bases). CDR3 length: 14 amino acids. In germline, CDR1 is MGHDK, CDR2 SYGVNS. The germline V and J ends were trimmed by 2 bases and 5 bases, with 10 bases remaining between them. The CDR3 sequence: CASSEGTPNNEQFF. CDR3 nucleotides: TGTGCCAGCAGTGAAGGGACTCCTAACAATGAGCAGTTCTTC.

The gene calls are TRBV19 and TRBJ1-5; maybe TRBD1 (6 bases). The ends were cut back, 4 bases at V and 2 bases at J, with 12 bases in the middle. The CDR3 runs 15 residues. Germline values: CDR1 LNHDA, CDR2 SQIVND (reference sequence). As DNA, the CDR3 is TGTGCCAGTAGTACACAGGGTATAGGCAATCAGCCCCAGCATTTT. Translation gives CASSTQGIGNQPQHF.

The gene calls are TRBV11-2 and TRBJ2-7; 10 bases match TRBD2. The trim removed 7 bases at V and 3 bases at J, leaving 3 bases unmatched. The CDR3 has 13 amino acids. Germline V gene data show CDR1 as SGHAT and CDR2 as FQNNGV. The CDR3 loop is CASMGLALYEQYF. CDR3 nucleotides: TGTGCCAGCATGGGACTAGCGCTCTACGAGCAGTACTTC. The whole variable domain, filled in from reference TRBV11-2 and TRBJ2-7, reads EAGVAQSPRYKIIEKRQSVAFWCNPISGHATLYWYQQILGQGPKLLIQFQNNGVVDDSQLPKDRFSAERLKGVDSTLKIQPAKLEDSAVYLCASMGLALYEQYFGPGTRLTVT.

This chain uses TRBV13 with TRBJ2-7; tentative D call: TRBD2 (6 bases). Trimming shortened V by 5 bases and J by 5 bases, and 16 bases separated the two germline ends. Looked up from germline, CDR1 is PRHDT and CDR2 is FYEKMQ (reference sequence). CDR3 size: 14 residues. In nucleotides, the CDR3 is TGTGCCAGCAGCGAAACAGGCGGGGCCCACGAGCAGTACTTC. Protein sequence: CASSETGGAHEQYF.

The chain employs TRBV27 and TRBJ2-7; 10 bases match TRBD1. The V and J ends lost 2 bases and 3 bases, in that order; junction bases with no gene match: 7. The germline V gene encodes CDR1 MNHEY and CDR2 SMNVEV (reference sequence). CDR3 length: 16 residues. The CDR3 here is CASSLTGQGGIYEQYF. The CDR3, as DNA: TGTGCCAGCAGTTTAACTGGACAGGGGGGTATCTACGAGCAGTACTTC.

V and J are TRBV27 and TRBJ2-1, with 9 bases aligning to TRBD1. With V trimmed by 3 bases and J by 5 bases, 2 bases remained unmatched. CDR3 length: 14 residues. CDR1 and CDR2 from the germline V gene are MNHEY and SMNVEV (reference sequence). CDR3 region: CASSFGTGNNEQFF. In DNA, the CDR3 is TGTGCCAGCAGTTTCGGGACAGGGAACAATGAGCAGTTCTTC.

This chain uses TRBV13 with TRBJ2-1; weak D call: TRBD2 (5 bases). CDR1 and CDR2 from the germline V gene are PRHDT and FYEKMQ (reference sequence). The V gene lost 2 bases and the J gene lost 5 bases, with 10 bases spanning the gap. The CDR3 extends over 14 amino acids. The CDR3 nucleotides are TGTGCCAGCAGCTTAAGAGGGTCCCACAATGAGCAGTTCTTC. Encoded protein: CASSLRGSHNEQFF. The variable domain in full, completed from reference TRBV13 and TRBJ2-1, reads AAGVIQSPRHLIKEKRETATLKCYPIPRHDTVYWYQQGPGQDPQFLISFYEKMQSDKGSIPDRFSAQQFSDYHSELNMSSLELGDSALYFCASSLRGSHNEQFFGPGTRLTVL.

The chain is built from TRBV27 and TRBJ2-3, with TRBD2 matching 7 bases. Germline lookup yields CDR1 MNHEY and CDR2 SMNVEV (reference sequence). This CDR3 region has 13 residues. V was pared by 3 bases and J by 9 bases, with 6 bases of the junction left unmatched. The CDR3 protein is CASSFGLGTTQYF. CDR3 nucleotide sequence: TGTGCCAGCAGTTTCGGACTAGGGACCACGCAGTATTTT.

J is TRBJ2-7 and V is TRBV27; TRBD1 matches 7 bases. The length of the CDR3 is 13 residues. Germline V gene sequence: CDR1 MNHEY, CDR2 SMNVEV (reference sequence). The junction had 7 bases not matched to a gene; V was cut back by 6 bases and J by 5 bases. CDR3 sequence: CASSRNRGNEQYF. In DNA, the CDR3 is TGTGCCAGCAGCAGAAACAGGGGAAACGAGCAGTACTTC.

This clone was counted a single time. The gene calls are TRBV6-4 and TRBJ2-1, with 7 positions matching TRBD1. J lost 6 bases, V lost 4 bases, and 6 bases had no gene match. Germline V gene data show CDR1 as MRHNA and CDR2 as SNTAGT. This CDR3 spans 14 amino acids. For the CDR3, the DNA is TGTGCCAGCAGTGCCGCAGGGGGTGCCAATGAGCAGTTCTTC. This codes for CASSAAGGANEQFF.

The chain uses TRBV6-5 and TRBJ2-7; weak D call: TRBD1 (6 bases). This CDR3 is built from 14 residues. Germline values: CDR1 MNHEY, CDR2 SVGAGI. Trimming pared 5 bases from V and 2 bases from J, leaving 13 bases between. The CDR3 DNA is TGTGCCAGCAGTCCAACACAGGGAACCTACGAGCAGTACTTC. Encoded protein: CASSPTQGTYEQYF.